The 21 T cell receptor beta chains below come from one sample, sequenced in a study of graft-versus-host responses after intestinal transplantation. For these TCRs, the target antigens are not known. The protocol was immunoSEQ multiplex PCR, while the TCRdb copy is restricted to in-frame clones and leaves out a portion. The sample includes roughly 110,000 clones, roughly 89% of them seen just once. The sequencing used unstimulated CD4+ T cells sorted from spleen or lymph node cells, collected before transplant. All receptors derive from a human donor who was the organ donor for an intestinal transplant.

V is TRBV7-9 and J is TRBJ1-1; D might be TRBD1 (5 bases). From germline, CDR1 is SEHNR and CDR2 FQNEAQ (reference sequence). CDR3 length equals 13 residues. Trimming stripped 5 bases from V and 4 bases from J, with 11 bases between. The chain's CDR3 is CASSPRAGTEAFF. DNA of the CDR3: TGTGCCAGCAGCCCCAGGGCGGGCACTGAAGCTTTCTTT.

The rearrangement links TRBV7-3 to TRBJ2-3; no clear D gene. The CDR3 loop spans 15 amino acids. Per the germline V gene, CDR1 is SGHTA and CDR2 is FQGTGA. Trimming cost V 1 base and J 5 bases, with 13 bases left between them. The CDR3 coding sequence is TGTGCCAGCAGCTTAAATCTAGGAGCTCAAGATACGCAGTATTTT. This gives the protein CASSLNLGAQDTQYF.

The rearrangement uses TRBV6-6 and TRBJ2-7, with TRBD1 identical over 7 bases. With V trimmed by 2 bases and J by 0 bases, 4 bases remained unmatched. From germline, CDR1 is MNHNY and CDR2 SVGAGI (reference sequence). The CDR3 contains 15 residues. CDR3 residues: CASSYRDSLSYEQYF. As DNA, the CDR3 is TGTGCCAGCAGTTACCGGGACAGCCTCTCCTACGAGCAGTACTTC.

The chain couples TRBV7-9 to TRBJ2-3, with D uncertain. This CDR3 has 13 residues. Per the germline V gene, CDR1 is SEHNR and CDR2 is FQNEAQ (reference sequence). V dropped 1 base and J dropped 6 bases, with 8 bases sitting between them. CDR3: CASSLVFIDTQYF. CDR3 nucleotide sequence: TGTGCCAGCAGCTTAGTTTTCATTGATACGCAGTATTTT.

Comment on this clone: Mismatch with germline at one junction end may stem from a read error. This chain joins TRBV7-9 and TRBJ2-7, with TRBD1 as a possible D gene (5 bases). This CDR3 is built from 13 residues. Per germline, CDR1 SEHNR and CDR2 FQNEAQ (reference sequence). In DNA form, the CDR3 reads TGTGCCAGCAACTTAGGGGTTCTCTACGAGCAGTACTTC. Its translation: CASNLGVLYEQYF.

The rearrangement links TRBV1 to TRBJ2-2; TRBD2, the table's D call, lacks a check against the DNA. TRBV1 is recorded as a pseudogene. CDR3 size: 18 residues. The CDR3 sequence is CTSSQDRETSSNTGELFF. The CDR3, as DNA: TGCACCAGCAGCCAAGATAGGGAGACTAGCAGCAACACCGGGGAGCTGTTTTTT.

The chain has TRBV5-1 and TRBJ2-7; unclear D gene. The V end was cut by 0 bases, the J end by 3 bases, with 7 bases between. CDR1 is SGHRS and CDR2 is YFSETQ in the germline V gene. The CDR3 sequence is 13 residues long. The CDR3 spells CASSLGRDYEQYF. The DNA of the CDR3 is TGCGCCAGCAGCTTGGGGCGAGACTACGAGCAGTACTTC.

The genes are TRBV2 and TRBJ1-3; D may be TRBD1 (6 bases). Looked up from germline, CDR1 is SNHLY and CDR2 is FYNNEI. V shed 2 bases and J shed 4 bases, with 15 bases lying between them. The CDR3 loop spans 16 amino acids. The CDR3 sequence: CASSERGRALGNTIYF. The CDR3 DNA reads as TGTGCCAGCAGTGAAAGGGGGAGGGCATTAGGAAACACCATATATTTT.

The chain is built from TRBV10-2 and TRBJ1-2; 11 positions agree with TRBD1. With 7 bases clipped from V and 6 bases from J, the junction kept 4 bases outside the gene matches. The V gene's germline CDR1 is WSHSY and CDR2 SAAADI. CDR3 size: 13 residues. The CDR3 here is CASTDRGPNGYTF. The CDR3 DNA is TGCGCCAGCACGGACAGGGGGCCTAATGGCTACACCTTC.

This clone was counted a few times. This chain connects TRBV10-3 to TRBJ1-3; 7 bases fit TRBD1. V gave up 5 bases and J gave up 2 bases; unmatched junction bases: 3. This CDR3 has 14 residues. Germline CDR1 ENHRY, CDR2 SYGVKD. The DNA of the CDR3 is TGTGCCATCAGTCGACAGGGTGCTGGAAACACCATATATTTT. This codes for CAISRQGAGNTIYF.

CDR3 region: CASSLVGRAAYNEQFF. For the CDR3, the DNA is TGTGCCAGCAGCTTGGTCGGGAGGGCCGCCTACAATGAGCAGTTCTTC. The rearrangement uses TRBV5-8 and TRBJ2-1; 8 bases agree with TRBD2. V shed 0 bases, J shed 2 bases, and the junction held 4 bases outside the gene matches. CDR3 size: 16 residues. In germline, CDR1 is SGHTS, CDR2 YDEGEE.

The chain links TRBV19 to TRBJ1-6; the D is unclear. V was clipped by 3 bases and J by 6 bases, with 9 bases between them. The CDR3 is 14 residues long. Per germline, CDR1 LNHDA and CDR2 SQIVND (reference sequence). CDR3 amino acids: CASSIPSGNSPLHF. The DNA for the CDR3 is TGTGCCAGTAGTATCCCCAGTGGTAATTCACCCCTCCACTTT.

The rearrangement uses TRBV11-3 and TRBJ2-2, with 9 bases aligning to TRBD1. Germline trimming cut 5 bases from V and 4 bases from J; bases unmatched to any gene: 5. The CDR3 has 15 residues. The germline CDR1 and CDR2 sequences are SGHNT and YENEEA. The CDR3 sequence: CASSRGQGTTGELFF. The DNA for the CDR3 is TGTGCCAGCAGCCGGGGACAGGGAACCACCGGGGAGCTGTTTTTT. The variable domain in full, with the rest retrieved from reference TRBV11-3 and TRBJ2-2, is EAGVVQSPRYKIIEKKQPVAFWCNPISGHNTLYWYLQNLGQGPELLIRYENEEAVDDSQLPKDRFSAERLKGVDSTLKIQPAELGDSAVYLCASSRGQGTTGELFFGEGSRLTVL.

This clone has more than one count but fewer than ten. The J gene is TRBJ1-3, the V gene TRBV19; D uncertain. The germline gives CDR1 LNHDA, CDR2 SQIVND (reference sequence). V was clipped by 10 bases and J by 0 bases, with 4 bases between them. The CDR3 runs 11 residues. CDR3 in amino acids: CATSSGNTIYF. The CDR3 nucleotides read TGTGCCACTAGCTCTGGAAACACCATATATTTT.

This sequence joins TRBV5-6 and TRBJ2-3; no definite D call. The CDR3 runs 14 residues. Germline CDR1 SGHDT, CDR2 YYEEEE. V lost 2 bases, J lost 3 bases, and 10 bases lay in between. The DNA for the CDR3 is TGTGCCAGCAGCTTAGTAGGGTCGACAGATACGCAGTATTTT. It specifies CASSLVGSTDTQYF.

The chain has TRBV2 and TRBJ2-4; 8 bases are shared with TRBD1. Trimming removed 7 bases from V and 5 bases from J; junction bases left unmatched: 4. CDR1 SNHLY and CDR2 FYNNEI come from the germline V gene. This CDR3 has 13 residues. CDR3 DNA sequence: TGTGCCAGCACGGGACAGGTCCAAAACATTCAGTACTTC. It specifies CASTGQVQNIQYF.

This rearrangement joins TRBV19 to TRBJ1-3; possibly TRBD1 for D (5 bases). Germline V CDR1 and CDR2: LNHDA, SQIVND (reference sequence). V dropped 10 bases and J dropped 4 bases, with 20 bases sitting between them. The CDR3 extends over 15 amino acids. CDR3 in DNA: TGTGCCACCTCGGGGGTCGGGACGGGCGGAAACACCATATATTTT. It yields the protein CATSGVGTGGNTIYF.

This rearrangement joins TRBV27 to TRBJ2-7; 11 bases map to TRBD1. The CDR3 runs to 16 residues. J was trimmed by 5 bases and V by 6 bases; bases with no gene match: 12. From germline, CDR1 is MNHEY and CDR2 SMNVEV (reference sequence). The CDR3 loop reads CASRGARDRGIHEQYF. The CDR3 nucleotides are TGTGCCAGCAGGGGTGCCCGGGACAGGGGGATCCACGAGCAGTACTTC.

This chain links TRBV10-1 with TRBJ2-7; 12 positions agree with TRBD2. Germline V gives CDR1 WNHNN, CDR2 SYGVQD (reference sequence). V lost 3 bases, J lost 5 bases, and 5 bases stayed unmatched. The CDR3 is 15 amino acids. CDR3 coding DNA: TGCGCCAGCAGTGACTCGCTAGCGGGGGGGAACGAGCAGTACTTC. This translates into CASSDSLAGGNEQYF.

The chain links TRBV30 to TRBJ2-2, with D uncertain. Trimming removed 0 bases from V and 6 bases from J, with 8 bases in between. The CDR3 spans 13 residues. Germline V gene sequence: CDR1 GTSNPN, CDR2 SVGIG (reference sequence). The CDR3 loop is CAWSVRSAGELFF. The CDR3 DNA reads TGTGCCTGGAGTGTGCGGTCGGCCGGGGAGCTGTTTTTT.

As concerns this clone: At one end, the junction sequence differs from germline, possibly due to a read error. This rearrangement joins TRBV7-7 to TRBJ2-1; the D gene is possibly TRBD2 (6 bases). The CDR3 loop spans 16 amino acids. Looked up from germline, CDR1 is SSHAT and CDR2 is FNYEAQ (reference sequence). CDR3 in DNA: TGTGCTAGCAGCTTAGAGAAGACTAGGACCTACAATGAGCAGTTCTTC. Its protein is CASSLEKTRTYNEQFF.